Presented here are 29 T cell receptor beta chains from one specimen sequenced in a study of T cells in Graves' hyperthyroidism and ophthalmopathy. Researchers amplified the TCR beta CDR3 regions from RNA transcripts. When the TCR CDR3 underwent first-round RT-PCR, the HTBI primer set was used. MiXCR was run by TCRdb on the multiplex PCR reads, yielding one entry per CDR3 protein. Among roughly 400,000 distinct CDR3 sequences listed, roughly 13% were seen once. Sequencing was performed on blood. Receptor source: a man aged 50 to 59 with Graves' ophthalmopathy.

Many counts were recorded for this clonotype. The chain employs TRBV29-1 and TRBJ1-2; D is ambiguous. Germline values: CDR1 SQVTM, CDR2 ANQGSEA. The CDR3 sequence is 14 residues long. With 5 bases removed from V and 2 bases from J, the gap between germline ends came to 15 bases. CDR3 amino acids: CSVWAPTTNYGYTF. Here the CDR3 DNA reads TGCAGCGTTTGGGCCCCAACGACCAACTATGGCTACACCTTC.

The J gene is TRBJ1-2, the V gene TRBV18; D possibly corresponds to TRBD1 (6 bases). Trimming left V 4 bases short and J 2 bases short, with 11 bases between. CDR3 length: 14 residues. Germline V gene data show CDR1 as KGHSH and CDR2 as LQKENI. The CDR3 bases are TGTGCCAGCTCACGGACAGACACCAACTATGGCTACACCTTC. This gives the protein CASSRTDTNYGYTF.

This clonotype was counted many times. This rearrangement joins TRBV10-3 to TRBJ2-5; 10 bases line up with TRBD2. V dropped 5 bases and J dropped 4; count of bases not matched to a gene: 10. This CDR3 is 16 amino acids long. Germline V lookup: CDR1 ENHRY, CDR2 SYGVKD. CDR3 sequence reads: CAISSSPSGSSETQYF. The CDR3 DNA reads as TGTGCCATCAGTAGCTCTCCTAGCGGGAGTTCAGAGACCCAGTACTTC.

Ten or more counts support this clonotype. The genes are TRBV18 and TRBJ1-4; D possibly corresponds to TRBD1 (5 bases). V shed 3 bases and J shed 1 base, with 6 bases lying between them. This CDR3 contains 14 residues. Per the germline V gene, CDR1 is KGHSH and CDR2 is LQKENI. The CDR3 here is CASSPQGTNEKLFF. In DNA form, the CDR3 reads TGTGCCAGCTCACCGCAGGGAACTAATGAAAAACTGTTTTTT.

In this sample, this clonotype turned up many times. This sequence joins TRBV11-2 and TRBJ2-1; 9 bases align to TRBD2. With V trimmed by 5 bases and J by 10 bases, 12 bases remained unmatched. Looked up from germline, CDR1 is SGHAT and CDR2 is FQNNGV. The CDR3 has 15 residues. In DNA form, the CDR3 reads TGTGCCAGCAGCCTACCGGGACTAGCAATAGGGGAGCAGTTCTTC. Its translation: CASSLPGLAIGEQFF.

This clonotype has ten or more counts. J is TRBJ1-4 and V is TRBV6-1; D gene uncertain. Trimming pared 4 bases from V and 0 bases from J, leaving 9 bases between. Germline V gene data show CDR1 as MNHNS and CDR2 as SASEGT. The CDR3 spans 15 residues. CDR3 in DNA: TGTGCCAGCAGTGGAGCGGACGCAACTAATGAAAAACTGTTTTTT. Its translation is CASSGADATNEKLFF.

This clonotype was recorded many times. The chain joins TRBV20-1 to TRBJ1-1, with 7 bases aligning to TRBD1. Unmatched junction bases numbered 7, after V lost 3 bases and J lost 0 bases. This CDR3 is built from 15 residues. Germline CDR1 and CDR2: DFQATT and SNEGSKA (reference sequence). CDR3 region: CSASQQGIVNTEAFF. As DNA, the CDR3 is TGCAGTGCTAGCCAACAGGGGATCGTGAACACTGAAGCTTTCTTT.

This clonotype was counted many times. The chain employs TRBV20-1 and TRBJ2-5, with 13 bases identical to TRBD2. The CDR3 is made up of 15 amino acids. J was trimmed by 6 bases and V by 6 bases; bases with no gene match: 10. From germline, CDR1 is DFQATT and CDR2 SNEGSKA (reference sequence). The CDR3 DNA reads TGCAGTGCCAGTAGACTAGCGGGAGGCCCGCAGACCCAGTACTTC. Its protein product is CSASRLAGGPQTQYF.

This clonotype was seen a few times. The chain uses TRBV19 and TRBJ1-1; D gene uncertain. The CDR3 extends over 12 amino acids. V lost 7 bases, J lost 3 bases, and 9 bases lay in between. The germline CDR1 and CDR2 sequences are LNHDA and SQIVND (reference sequence). The CDR3 protein is CASISGYTEAFF. DNA of the CDR3: TGTGCCAGTATAAGTGGCTACACTGAAGCTTTCTTT.

In this sample, this clonotype turned up many times. The rearrangement uses TRBV20-1 and TRBJ2-5, with TRBD2 identical over 9 bases. Germline CDR1 and CDR2: DFQATT and SNEGSKA (reference sequence). There are 15 residues in the CDR3. V shed 2 bases and J 1 base; nucleotides not matched to a gene: 5. This chain's CDR3 is CSARLTSGFQETQYF. The CDR3, as DNA: TGCAGTGCTAGACTGACTAGCGGATTCCAAGAGACCCAGTACTTC.

Details on this clonotype: A much larger clone differs by one base, so this may be a read error. The V call is TRBV11-2, the J call TRBJ2-5; D is perhaps TRBD1 or TRBD2 (5 bases each). Germline values: CDR1 SGHAT, CDR2 FQNNGV. The CDR3 contains 15 residues. The CDR3, as DNA: TGTGCCAGCAGCTTTAGTGACGGGACGCGAGAGACCCAGCACTTC. As protein: CASSFSDGTRETQHF.

The sample holds many counts of this clonotype. The chain carries TRBV28 and TRBJ1-6; D is undetermined. Germline CDR1 and CDR2: MDHEN and SYDVKM. V was shortened by 7 bases and J by 9 bases, with 19 bases between the two germline ends. This CDR3 spans 15 amino acids. CDR3 sequence: CASTPPPAGVSPLHF. CDR3 sequence (DNA): TGTGCCAGCACTCCACCGCCGGCCGGGGTTTCACCCCTCCACTTT.

This chain uses TRBV5-1 with TRBJ2-5; perhaps D is TRBD1 or TRBD2 (5 bases each). CDR3 length: 15 amino acids. The V and J ends lost 6 bases and 2 bases respectively, with 17 bases between them. The germline V gene has CDR1 SGHRS and CDR2 YFSETQ. Here the CDR3 DNA reads TGCGCCAGCAAAACGGGGCTTCCCCTACAAGAGACCCAGTACTTC. It codes for CASKTGLPLQETQYF.

This sequence joins TRBV20-1 and TRBJ1-6, with 7 bases that match TRBD1. CDR3 length: 18 amino acids. Trimming removed 0 bases from V and 3 bases from J; junction bases left unmatched: 11. Germline lookup yields CDR1 DFQATT and CDR2 SNEGSKA (reference sequence). CDR3 in amino acids: CSARDPRQGRFYNSPLHF. CDR3 coding DNA: TGCAGTGCTAGAGATCCCCGACAGGGCAGATTCTATAATTCACCCCTCCACTTT.

The chain carries TRBV19 and TRBJ2-4, with D perhaps matching TRBD1 or TRBD2 (5 bases each). Germline V gene lookup returns CDR1 LNHDA and CDR2 SQIVND (reference sequence). The CDR3 is 14 residues long. Trimming shortened V by 4 bases and J by 8 bases, and 15 bases separated the two germline ends. The chain's CDR3 is CASSTSRLGDIQYF. The CDR3 bases are TGTGCCAGTAGTACTTCGCGGTTGGGGGACATTCAGTACTTC.

Ten or more counts support this clonotype. The gene calls are TRBV20-1 and TRBJ2-5; D unresolved. V shed 0 bases and J shed 4 bases, with 6 bases lying between them. Germline CDR1 and CDR2: DFQATT and SNEGSKA (reference sequence). This CDR3 is built from 12 residues. CDR3 region: CSARDLTETQYF. The CDR3 bases are TGCAGTGCTAGAGATTTAACAGAGACCCAGTACTTC.

A remark on this clonotype: A much more abundant neighbour one base away suggests this may be a read error. V gene TRBV12-5 combines with J gene TRBJ2-5; D is unresolved. The CDR3 is 12 amino acids. The V end lost 0 bases, the J end lost 4 bases, and 3 bases lay between the germline ends. Germline-derived CDR1 and CDR2 are LGHNT and FRNRAP. This CDR3 reads CASGLVAETQYF. The CDR3 DNA sequence: TGTGCTAGTGGTTTGGTGGCAGAGACCCAGTACTTC.

This clonotype was seen many times. This rearrangement joins TRBV3-1 to TRBJ2-1; tentatively, D is TRBD2 (6 bases). Germline V lookup: CDR1 LGHDT, CDR2 YNNKEL (reference sequence). V lost 4 bases to trimming and J lost 5 bases, with 12 bases between them. The CDR3 runs 14 residues. This chain's CDR3 is CASSRSGKDNEQFF. CDR3 coding DNA: TGTGCCAGCAGCCGTAGCGGAAAAGACAATGAGCAGTTCTTC.

This clonotype was recorded at least ten times. V and J are TRBV2 and TRBJ2-7, with D tentatively TRBD1 or TRBD2 (5 bases each). Per germline, CDR1 SNHLY and CDR2 FYNNEI. Deletions cut 1 base from V and 2 bases from J, with 9 bases between. The CDR3 contains 14 residues. CDR3 sequence reads: CASSEGGNTYEQYF. The DNA for the CDR3 is TGTGCCAGCAGTGAAGGGGGGAATACCTACGAGCAGTACTTC.

This clonotype was counted between two and nine times. The V and J genes are TRBV27 and TRBJ2-5; D uncertain. Germline V gene data show CDR1 as MNHEY and CDR2 as SMNVEV (reference sequence). The CDR3 has 14 amino acids. V lost 4 bases and J 3 bases, leaving 12 bases between the germline ends. For the CDR3, the DNA is TGTGCCAGCAGTTACCTTGGATCCAAAGAGACCCAGTACTTC. Its protein is CASSYLGSKETQYF.

This clonotype was recorded many times. V usage is TRBV11-2 and J usage is TRBJ2-1; the D gene is possibly TRBD1 (5 bases). Germline CDR1 and CDR2: SGHAT and FQNNGV. Deletions cut 5 bases from V and 5 bases from J, with 13 bases between. The CDR3 contains 14 residues. CDR3 residues: CASSQNRQNNEQFF. CDR3 DNA: TGTGCCAGCAGCCAAAACAGACAGAACAATGAGCAGTTCTTC.

Points on this clonotype: One end of the junction is discordant with germline, which a read error may explain. The V call is TRBV7-9, the J call TRBJ1-5; possible D gene TRBD1, 6 bases. From germline, CDR1 is SEHNR and CDR2 FQNEAQ (reference sequence). The CDR3 sequence is 14 residues long. The CDR3 loop is CASSRETGSQPEHF. The CDR3 DNA follows: TGTGCCAGCAGCCGTGAAACAGGGTCCCAGCCCGAGCATTTT.

In its sample, this clonotype was seen a few times. The chain has TRBV6-5 and TRBJ2-4, with D possibly TRBD1 on 6 matching bases. Germline loops: CDR1 MNHEY, CDR2 SVGAGI. Trimming shortened V by 2 bases and J by 7 bases, and 9 bases separated the two germline ends. The CDR3 is 13 amino acids. The CDR3 DNA sequence: TGTGCCAGCAGTTACGGGCAGGGGAACATTCAGTACTTC. Translation gives CASSYGQGNIQYF.

The chain couples TRBV7-3 to TRBJ2-5; possible D gene TRBD2, 7 bases. The CDR3 extends over 13 amino acids. The ends were cut back, 6 bases at V and 5 bases at J, with 13 bases in the middle. The V gene's germline CDR1 is SGHTA and CDR2 FQGTGA. CDR3: CASSRGGAETQYF. CDR3 DNA: TGTGCCAGCAGTCGTGGGGGGGCGGAGACCCAGTACTTC. Full variable domain (missing parts from reference TRBV7-3 and TRBJ2-5): GAGVSQTPSNKVTEKGKYVELRCDPISGHTALYWYRQSLGQGPEFLIYFQGTGAADDSGLPNDRFFAVRPEGSVSTLKIQRTERGDSAVYLCASSRGGAETQYFGPGTRLLVL.

This clonotype was counted many times. This chain uses TRBV27 with TRBJ1-1, with 8 bases that match TRBD1. Germline V gene sequence: CDR1 MNHEY, CDR2 SMNVEV (reference sequence). The CDR3 has 14 residues. The junction had 5 bases not matched to a gene; V was cut back by 6 bases and J by 2 bases. The CDR3 loop reads CASRGTGPNTEAFF. The CDR3 DNA sequence: TGTGCCAGCAGGGGGACAGGTCCTAACACTGAAGCTTTCTTT.

The gene calls are TRBV18 and TRBJ2-1, with 13 bases lining up with TRBD2. Germline values: CDR1 KGHSH, CDR2 LQKENI. The CDR3 is made up of 18 amino acids. V lost 3 bases, J lost 2 bases, and 7 bases stayed unmatched. DNA for the CDR3: TGTGCCAGCTCACCCGGACTAGCGGGAGCTTTCACCTACAATGAGCAGTTCTTC. This translates into CASSPGLAGAFTYNEQFF.

This clonotype was picked up a small number of times. The rearrangement uses TRBV11-2 and TRBJ1-4; D not certain. The CDR3 totals 13 residues. The ends were cut back, 0 bases at V and 8 bases at J, with 7 bases in the middle. Germline-derived CDR1 and CDR2 are SGHAT and FQNNGV. CDR3 sequence (DNA): TGTGCCAGCAGCTTAGAACGTGGGGAAAAACTGTTTTTT. It specifies CASSLERGEKLFF.

This clonotype was detected a few times. CDR3 sequence (DNA): TGTGCCAGCAGACCATGGGGACAGGATGGCTACACCTTC. Translation: CASRPWGQDGYTF. The rearrangement joins TRBV5-6 to TRBJ1-2, with 8 positions matching TRBD1. Germline assignment: CDR1 SGHDT and CDR2 YYEEEE. CDR3 length equals 13 residues. The V gene end was trimmed by 5 bases and the J gene end by 6 bases; junction bases not matched to a gene: 6.

This chain joins TRBV6-1 and TRBJ2-7; perhaps TRBD2 as D (6 bases). This CDR3 contains 16 residues. Trimming removed 7 bases at V and 0 bases at J, with 19 bases between. Germline V gene lookup returns CDR1 MNHNS and CDR2 SASEGT. CDR3 DNA sequence: TGTGCCAGCACCATAAAGGAGGCGGGAACCTCCTACGAGCAGTACTTC. Encoded protein: CASTIKEAGTSYEQYF.